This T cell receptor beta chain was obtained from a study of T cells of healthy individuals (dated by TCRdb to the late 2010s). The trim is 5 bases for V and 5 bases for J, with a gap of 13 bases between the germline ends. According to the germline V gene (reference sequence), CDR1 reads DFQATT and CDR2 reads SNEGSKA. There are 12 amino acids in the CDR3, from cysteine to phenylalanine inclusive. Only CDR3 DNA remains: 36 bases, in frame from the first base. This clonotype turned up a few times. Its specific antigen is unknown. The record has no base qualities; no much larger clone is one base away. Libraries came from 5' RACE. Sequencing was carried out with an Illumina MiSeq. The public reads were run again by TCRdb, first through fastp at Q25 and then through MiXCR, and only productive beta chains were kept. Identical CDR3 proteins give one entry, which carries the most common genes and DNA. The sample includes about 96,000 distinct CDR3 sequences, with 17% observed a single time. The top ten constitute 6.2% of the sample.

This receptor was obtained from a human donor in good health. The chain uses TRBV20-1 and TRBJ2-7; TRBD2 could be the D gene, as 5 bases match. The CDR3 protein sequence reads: CSAHLRGDEQYF. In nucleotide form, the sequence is TGCAGTGCTCACCTACGGGGAGACGAGCAGTACTTC.